This T cell receptor beta chain was profiled in a study of blood T cells in healthy people across ages. Germline V gene data show CDR1 as MNHNS and CDR2 as SASEGT. This CDR3 has 18 amino acids. The V gene end was trimmed by 6 bases and the J gene end by 3 bases; junction bases not matched to a gene: 19. It was with a sample-barcoded 5' primer and a J-beta primer mix that a second PCR of roughly 6 to 12 cycles was run. TCRdb analysed the 5' RACE reads with MiXCR anew, one entry per CDR3 protein. This sample has about 900,000 distinct CDR3 sequences; 40% to 60% occur once, and the top ten carry roughly 13%.

The source is a man aged 25 to 45 in good health. The chain links TRBV6-1 to TRBJ2-7; 8 bases are shared with TRBD1. Sequencing used blood. This chain's CDR3 is CASSLPYRGYQVFYEQYF. The CDR3 coding sequence is TGTGCCAGCAGCCTACCTTACAGGGGGTATCAAGTTTTCTACGAGCAGTACTTC.